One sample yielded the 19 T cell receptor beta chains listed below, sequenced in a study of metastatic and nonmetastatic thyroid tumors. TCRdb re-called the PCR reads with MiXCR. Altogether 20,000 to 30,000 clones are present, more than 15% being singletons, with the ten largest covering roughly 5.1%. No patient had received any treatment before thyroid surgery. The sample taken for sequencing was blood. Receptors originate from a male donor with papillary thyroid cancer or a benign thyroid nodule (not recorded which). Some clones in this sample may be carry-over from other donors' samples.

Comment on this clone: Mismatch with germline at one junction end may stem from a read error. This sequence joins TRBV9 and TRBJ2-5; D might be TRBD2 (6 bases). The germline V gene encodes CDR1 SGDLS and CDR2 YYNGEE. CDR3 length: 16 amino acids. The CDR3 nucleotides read TGTGCCAGCAGCTTGATTCCTGGTAGCGGCCAAGAGACCCAGTACTTT. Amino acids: CASSLIPGSGQETQYF. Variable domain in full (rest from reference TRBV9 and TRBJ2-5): DSGVTQTPKHLITATGQRVTLRCSPRSGDLSVYWYQQSLDQGLQFLIQYYNGEERAKGNILERFSAQQFPDLHSELNLSSLELGDSALYFCASSLIPGSGQETQYFGPGTRLLVL.

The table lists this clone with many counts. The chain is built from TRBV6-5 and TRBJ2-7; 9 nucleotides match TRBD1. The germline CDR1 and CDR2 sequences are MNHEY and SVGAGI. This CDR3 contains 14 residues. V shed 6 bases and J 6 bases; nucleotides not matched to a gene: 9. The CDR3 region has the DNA TGTGCCAGCAGGTACGAACAGGGGGCAGGCGAGCAGTACTTC. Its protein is CASRYEQGAGEQYF.

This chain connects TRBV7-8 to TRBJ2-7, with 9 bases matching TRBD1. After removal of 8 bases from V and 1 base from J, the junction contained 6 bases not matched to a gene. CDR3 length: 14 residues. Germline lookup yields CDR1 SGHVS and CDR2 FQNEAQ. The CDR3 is CASSGGTGSYEQYF. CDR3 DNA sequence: TGTGCCAGCTCCGGAGGGACAGGGTCCTACGAGCAGTACTTC.

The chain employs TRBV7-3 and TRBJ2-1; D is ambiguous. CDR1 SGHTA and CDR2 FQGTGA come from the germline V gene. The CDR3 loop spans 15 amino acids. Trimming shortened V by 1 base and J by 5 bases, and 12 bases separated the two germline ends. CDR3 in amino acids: CASSLSTMTHNEQFF. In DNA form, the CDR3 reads TGTGCCAGCAGCTTAAGCACCATGACACACAATGAGCAGTTCTTC.

DNA of the CDR3: TGTGCCAGCAGGGCTGACTTCACTAACACCGGGGAGCTGTTTTTT. Its translation: CASRADFTNTGELFF. The gene calls are TRBV2 and TRBJ2-2; D remains unclear. Trimming removed 6 bases from V and 2 bases from J, with 13 bases in between. The CDR3 sequence is 15 residues long. Germline V gene sequence: CDR1 SNHLY, CDR2 FYNNEI.

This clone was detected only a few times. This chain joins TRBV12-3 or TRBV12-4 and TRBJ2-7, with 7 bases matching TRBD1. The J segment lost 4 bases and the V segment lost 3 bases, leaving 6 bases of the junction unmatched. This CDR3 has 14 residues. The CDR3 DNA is TGTGCCAGCAGTTTCGGGACAGTCAAATACGAGCAGTACTTC. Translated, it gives CASSFGTVKYEQYF.

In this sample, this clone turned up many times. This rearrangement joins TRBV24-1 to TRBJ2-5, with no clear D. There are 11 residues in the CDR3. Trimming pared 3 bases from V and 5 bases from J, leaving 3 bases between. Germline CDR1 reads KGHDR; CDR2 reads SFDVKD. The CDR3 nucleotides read TGTGCCACCAGTGATGGCGAGACCCAGTACTTC. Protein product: CATSDGETQYF.

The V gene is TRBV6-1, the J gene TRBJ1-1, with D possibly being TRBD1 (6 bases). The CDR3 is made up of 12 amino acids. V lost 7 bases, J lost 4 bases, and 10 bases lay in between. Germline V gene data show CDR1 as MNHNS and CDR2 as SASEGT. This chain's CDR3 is CASIQGSTEAFF. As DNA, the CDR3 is TGTGCCAGCATTCAGGGGTCCACTGAAGCTTTCTTT.

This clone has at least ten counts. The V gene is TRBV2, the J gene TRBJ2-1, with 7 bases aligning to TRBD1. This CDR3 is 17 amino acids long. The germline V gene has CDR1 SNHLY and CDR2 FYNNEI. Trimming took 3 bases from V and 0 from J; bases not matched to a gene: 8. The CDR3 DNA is TGTGCCAGCAGTGACTTCCAGACAGGGCCCTCCTACAATGAGCAGTTCTTC. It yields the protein CASSDFQTGPSYNEQFF.

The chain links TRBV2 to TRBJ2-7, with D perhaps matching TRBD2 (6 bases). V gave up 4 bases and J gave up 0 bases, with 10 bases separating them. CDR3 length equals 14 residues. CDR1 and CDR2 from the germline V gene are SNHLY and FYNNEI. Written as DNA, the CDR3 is TGTGCCAGCAGTGTTGAGACTAGCTCCTACGAGCAGTACTTC. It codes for CASSVETSSYEQYF.

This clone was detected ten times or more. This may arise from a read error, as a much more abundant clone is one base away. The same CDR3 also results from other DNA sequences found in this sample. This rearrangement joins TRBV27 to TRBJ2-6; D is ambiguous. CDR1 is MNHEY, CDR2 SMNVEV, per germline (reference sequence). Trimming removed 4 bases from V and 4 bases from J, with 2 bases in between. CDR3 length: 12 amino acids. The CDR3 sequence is CASSSGANVLTF. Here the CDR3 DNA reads TGTGCCAGCAGTTCCGGGGCCAACGTCCTGACTTTC.

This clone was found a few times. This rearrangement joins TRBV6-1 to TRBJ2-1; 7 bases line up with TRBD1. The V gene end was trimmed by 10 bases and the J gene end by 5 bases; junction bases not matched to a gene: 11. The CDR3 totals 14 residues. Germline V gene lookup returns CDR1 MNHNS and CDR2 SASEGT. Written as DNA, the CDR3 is TGTGCCATTAGTACCCCCGGGACAGACAATGAGCAGTTCTTC. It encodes CAISTPGTDNEQFF.

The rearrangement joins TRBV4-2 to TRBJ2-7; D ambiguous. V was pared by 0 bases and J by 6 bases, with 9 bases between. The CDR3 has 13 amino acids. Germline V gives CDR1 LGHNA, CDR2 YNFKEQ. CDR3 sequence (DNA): TGTGCCAGCAGCCAAGAGGGGTGGTCCGAGCAGTACTTC. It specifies CASSQEGWSEQYF.

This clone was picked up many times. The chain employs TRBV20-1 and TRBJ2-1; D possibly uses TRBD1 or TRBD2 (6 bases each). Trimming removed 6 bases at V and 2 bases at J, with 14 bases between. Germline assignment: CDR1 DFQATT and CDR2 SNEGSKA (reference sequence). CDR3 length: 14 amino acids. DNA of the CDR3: TGCAGTGCAAATAGGGGGGTCCCCTACAATGAGCAGTTCTTC. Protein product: CSANRGVPYNEQFF.

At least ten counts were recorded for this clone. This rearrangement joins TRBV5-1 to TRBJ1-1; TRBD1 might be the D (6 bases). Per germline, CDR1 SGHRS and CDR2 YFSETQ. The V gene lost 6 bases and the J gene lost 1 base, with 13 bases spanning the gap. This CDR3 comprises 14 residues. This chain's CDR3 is CASTATGGNTEAFF. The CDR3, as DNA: TGCGCCAGCACAGCGACAGGAGGGAACACTGAAGCTTTCTTT. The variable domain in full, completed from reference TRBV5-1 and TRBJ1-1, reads KAGVTQTPRYLIKTRGQQVTLSCSPISGHRSVSWYQQTPGQGLQFLFEYFSETQRNKGNFPGRFSGRQFSNSRSEMNVSTLELGDSALYLCASTATGGNTEAFFGQGTRLTVV.

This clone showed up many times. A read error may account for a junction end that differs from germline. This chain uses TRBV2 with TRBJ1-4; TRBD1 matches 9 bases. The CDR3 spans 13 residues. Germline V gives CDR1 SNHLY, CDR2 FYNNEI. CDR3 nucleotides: TGCACTCAACGACAGGGGGGAAGTGAAAAACTGTTTTTT. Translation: CTQRQGGSEKLFF.

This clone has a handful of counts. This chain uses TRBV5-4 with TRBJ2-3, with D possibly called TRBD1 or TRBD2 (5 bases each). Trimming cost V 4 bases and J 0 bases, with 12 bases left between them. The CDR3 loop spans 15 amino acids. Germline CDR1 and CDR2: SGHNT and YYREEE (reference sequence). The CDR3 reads CASSLGTQSTDTQYF. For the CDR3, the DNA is TGTGCCAGCAGCCTGGGGACCCAAAGCACAGATACGCAGTATTTT.

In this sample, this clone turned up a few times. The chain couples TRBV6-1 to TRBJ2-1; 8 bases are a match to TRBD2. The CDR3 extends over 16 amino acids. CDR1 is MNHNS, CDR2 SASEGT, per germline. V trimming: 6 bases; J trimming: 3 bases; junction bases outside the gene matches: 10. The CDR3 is CASRPTFRGGYNEQFF. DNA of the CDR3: TGTGCCAGCAGGCCCACCTTCCGGGGGGGCTACAATGAGCAGTTCTTC.

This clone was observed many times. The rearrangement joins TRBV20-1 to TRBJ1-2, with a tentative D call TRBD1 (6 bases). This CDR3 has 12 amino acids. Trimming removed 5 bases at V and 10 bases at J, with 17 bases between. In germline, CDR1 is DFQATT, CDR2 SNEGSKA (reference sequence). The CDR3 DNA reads TGCAGTGCTGGGGGCGGAGGTCAGGACTACACCTTC. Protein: CSAGGGGQDYTF.